Presented here are 7 T cell receptor beta chains from one specimen sequenced in a study of cytomegalovirus exposure and HLA in healthy donors. Primers: 60 Vbeta forward and 13 Jbeta reverse. Some clones are missing from TCRdb's copy, which holds only in-frame ones; the method was immunoSEQ multiplex PCR. The sample shows around 190,000 clones, more than 70% of them seen only once. The sequencing sample was made of PBMCs. All receptors derive from a man between 25 and 39 years old in good health and CMV-seropositive.

The chain is built from TRBV18 and TRBJ1-1, with D unresolved. The germline V gene encodes CDR1 KGHSH and CDR2 LQKENI. The V end lost 4 bases, the J end lost 5 bases, and 14 bases lay between the germline ends. This CDR3 has 14 amino acids. The CDR3 coding sequence is TGTGCCAGCTCACAAACGGGAGGCTGGACTGAAGCTTTCTTT. Protein product: CASSQTGGWTEAFF.

The V and J genes are TRBV4-3 and TRBJ2-7; 10 bases match TRBD2. This CDR3 is built from 16 residues. Per the germline V gene, CDR1 is LGHNA and CDR2 is YSLEER. V trimming: 4 bases; J trimming: 0 bases; junction bases outside the gene matches: 6. The CDR3 loop reads CASSLVTSGNSYEQYF. The CDR3 nucleotides read TGCGCCAGCAGCCTGGTAACTAGCGGGAACTCCTACGAGCAGTACTTC.

This chain connects TRBV7-2 to TRBJ2-7; D not resolved. CDR3 length: 11 residues. Germline V gene lookup returns CDR1 SGHTA and CDR2 FQGNSA. V was pared by 5 bases and J by 2 bases, with 4 bases between. In DNA, the CDR3 is TGTGCCAGCAGCCGCGCCTACGAGCAGTACTTC. As protein: CASSRAYEQYF.

This clone has just a few counts. The chain is built from TRBV28 and TRBJ2-7, with D possibly matching TRBD2 (6 bases). The CDR3 has 18 residues. Germline CDR1 reads MDHEN; CDR2 reads SYDVKM. The V gene lost 4 bases and the J gene lost 0 bases, with 22 bases spanning the gap. The CDR3 sequence: CASSSRRLIAALSYEQYF. The CDR3 nucleotides read TGTGCCAGCAGTTCGCGGCGGCTAATAGCGGCACTCTCCTACGAGCAGTACTTC.

There are a few counts of this clone. The chain has TRBV30 and TRBJ2-3; TRBD1 matches at 7 bases. Germline CDR1 GTSNPN, CDR2 SVGIG (reference sequence). J gave up 4 bases and V 1 base, and 8 bases lay outside the gene matches. The CDR3 contains 15 residues. The CDR3 spells CAWSGVQGWPDTQYF. The CDR3 nucleotides read TGTGCCTGGAGTGGGGTACAGGGGTGGCCAGATACGCAGTATTTT. Using reference TRBV30 and TRBJ2-3 for the parts outside the CDR3, the full variable domain is SQTIHQWPATLVQPVGSPLSLECTVEGTSNPNLYWYRQAAGRGLQLLFYSVGIGQISSEVPQNLSASRPQDRQFILSSKKLLLSDSGFYLCAWSGVQGWPDTQYFGPGTRLTVL.

The chain uses TRBV10-3 and TRBJ2-1; TRBD2 matches at 16 bases. V lost 2 bases, J lost 2 bases, and 0 bases stayed unmatched. Germline-derived CDR1 and CDR2 are ENHRY and SYGVKD. The CDR3 covers 17 residues. The CDR3 sequence is CAISEGTSGRAYNEQFF. CDR3 nucleotide sequence: TGTGCCATCAGTGAGGGGACTAGCGGGAGGGCCTACAATGAGCAGTTCTTC.

The chain carries TRBV19 and TRBJ2-2; no clear D. V lost 8 bases to trimming and J lost 1 base, with 14 bases between them. The CDR3 is made up of 15 amino acids. Germline V CDR1 and CDR2: LNHDA, SQIVND (reference sequence). The CDR3 coding sequence is TGTGCCAGTCTTGGCATAGCAGAGAACACCGGGGAGCTGTTTTTT. Translating it yields CASLGIAENTGELFF.